Listed here are 10 T cell receptor beta chains from one sample, sequenced in a study of T cell responses to AZD1222 COVID-19 vaccine. TCRdb's table, derived via immunoSEQ multiplex PCR, lists solely in-frame clones and lacks some. This sample has 85,000 to 130,000 clones; 93% occur once, and the top ten carry around 5%. The source material was peripheral blood, sampled on day 0 of AZD1222 vaccination. Source of these receptors: an adult in good health.

The J gene is TRBJ2-1, the V gene TRBV7-3; 7 bases map to TRBD2. The junction had 9 bases not matched to a gene; V was cut back by 5 bases and J by 8 bases. The CDR3 covers 14 residues. Germline V gene lookup returns CDR1 SGHTA and CDR2 FQGTGA. This chain's CDR3 is CASSRAGVGDEQFF. CDR3 DNA: TGTGCCAGCAGCAGGGCGGGAGTGGGGGATGAGCAGTTCTTC.

The chain employs TRBV7-2 and TRBJ1-6; 7 bases agree with TRBD1. The CDR3 contains 15 residues. J was trimmed by 7 bases and V by 2 bases; bases with no gene match: 5. In germline, CDR1 is SGHTA, CDR2 FQGNSA. The CDR3 DNA reads as TGTGCCAGCAGCTTACGAGGACAGGCCAATTCACCCCTCCACTTT. This translates into CASSLRGQANSPLHF.

This clone was seen a handful of times. This chain joins TRBV19 and TRBJ1-5; 7 nucleotides match TRBD1. The germline V gene encodes CDR1 LNHDA and CDR2 SQIVND (reference sequence). CDR3 size: 15 residues. Losses at the gene ends were 3 bases for V and 2 bases for J; bases not matched to a gene: 4. The CDR3 sequence: CASSMTGTGNQPQHF. The CDR3 DNA is TGTGCCAGTAGTATGACAGGGACTGGCAATCAGCCCCAGCATTTT.

This CDR3 is CSVGEGANTEAFF. The CDR3 bases are TGCAGCGTTGGTGAGGGGGCGAACACTGAAGCTTTCTTT. The V gene is TRBV29-1, the J gene TRBJ1-1; 7 bases agree with TRBD1. This CDR3 has 13 residues. The ends lost 4 bases at V and 1 base at J; junction bases unmatched: 3. Germline lookup yields CDR1 SQVTM and CDR2 ANQGSEA.

The chain has TRBV10-3 and TRBJ2-7, with D possibly being TRBD2 (6 bases). V was cut by 3 bases and J by 7 bases, with 25 bases left in between. Germline V CDR1 and CDR2: ENHRY, SYGVKD. This CDR3 is built from 17 residues. DNA of the CDR3: TGTGCCATCAGTGACCCGAAAGGATTAGGGCGGAGGGGAGAGCAGTACTTC. This codes for CAISDPKGLGRRGEQYF.

V gene TRBV6-2 or TRBV6-3 combines with J gene TRBJ2-2; possible D gene TRBD2, 6 bases. There are 16 residues in the CDR3. Germline V lookup: CDR1 MNHEY, CDR2 SVGEGT. Trimming removed 6 bases at V and 4 bases at J, with 18 bases between. The chain's CDR3 is CASSSHSLGGTGELFF. In DNA form, the CDR3 reads TGTGCCAGCAGCAGCCATAGTCTGGGGGGCACCGGGGAGCTGTTTTTT.

The chain combines TRBV28 with TRBJ2-2, with D tentatively TRBD2 (5 bases). Germline-derived CDR1 and CDR2 are MDHEN and SYDVKM. Trimming shortened V by 6 bases and J by 8 bases, and 16 bases separated the two germline ends. The CDR3 has 14 amino acids. CDR3: CASSWIGVGGELFF. CDR3 sequence (DNA): TGTGCCAGCAGCTGGATCGGGGTCGGGGGGGAGCTGTTTTTT.

The chain combines TRBV14 with TRBJ2-1; a weak D match, TRBD2 (6 bases). Deletions cut 0 bases from V and 4 bases from J, with 16 bases between. The germline gives CDR1 SGHDN, CDR2 FVKESK. CDR3 size: 17 residues. CDR3 protein: CASSQDLPLAPYNEQFF. The CDR3 region has the DNA TGTGCCAGCAGCCAAGATTTACCCCTAGCGCCGTACAATGAGCAGTTCTTC. Complete variable domain (other parts from reference TRBV14 and TRBJ2-1): EAGVTQFPSHSVIEKGQTVTLRCDPISGHDNLYWYRRVMGKEIKFLLHFVKESKQDESGMPNNRFLAERTGGTYSTLKVQPAELEDSGVYFCASSQDLPLAPYNEQFFGPGTRLTVL.

The chain employs TRBV19 and TRBJ2-1; no clear D gene. V lost 4 bases and J 2 bases, leaving 6 bases between the germline ends. CDR1 is LNHDA, CDR2 SQIVND, per germline (reference sequence). CDR3 length equals 13 residues. The DNA for the CDR3 is TGTGCCAGTAGTAGGGCGACCTACAATGAGCAGTTCTTC. It specifies CASSRATYNEQFF.

The V and J genes are TRBV5-1 and TRBJ2-7, with TRBD1 identical over 12 bases. The trim removed 4 bases at V and 7 bases at J, leaving 6 bases unmatched. Looked up from germline, CDR1 is SGHRS and CDR2 is YFSETQ. The CDR3 consists of 14 residues. CDR3 nucleotide sequence: TGCGCCAGCAGCCACGGGACAGGGGGCGCGGAGCAGTACTTC. Translation gives CASSHGTGGAEQYF.